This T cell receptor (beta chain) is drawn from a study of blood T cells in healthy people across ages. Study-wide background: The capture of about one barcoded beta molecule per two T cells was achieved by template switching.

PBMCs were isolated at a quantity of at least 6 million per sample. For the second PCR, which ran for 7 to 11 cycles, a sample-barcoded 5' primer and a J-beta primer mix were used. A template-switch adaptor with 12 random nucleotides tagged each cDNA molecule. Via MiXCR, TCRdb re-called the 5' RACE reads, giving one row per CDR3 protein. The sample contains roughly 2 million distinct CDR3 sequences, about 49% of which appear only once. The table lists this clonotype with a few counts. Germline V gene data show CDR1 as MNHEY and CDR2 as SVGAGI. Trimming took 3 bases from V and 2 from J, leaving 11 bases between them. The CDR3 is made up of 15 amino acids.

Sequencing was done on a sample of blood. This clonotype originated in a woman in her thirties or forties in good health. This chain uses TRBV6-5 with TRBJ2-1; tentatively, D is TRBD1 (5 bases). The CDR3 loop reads CASSYSGPTYNEQFF. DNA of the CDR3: TGTGCCAGCAGTTATTCAGGGCCCACCTACAATGAGCAGTTCTTC.